This T cell receptor (beta chain) was found in a study of response to subunit inactivated influenza vaccine. This clonotype was observed a handful of times. Antigen unknown. Germline V gene data show CDR1 as DFQATT and CDR2 as SNEGSKA (reference sequence). The CDR3 extends over 13 amino acids. Between the trimmed V and J ends, which lost 7 bases and 0 bases, there was a span of 11 bases. Study findings and constraints: Authors suggested seasonal influenza vaccinations each recruit few new T cells.

TCRdb used MiXCR to reprocess the RT-PCR reads, holding one entry per CDR3 protein. Seen here are approximately 530,000 distinct CDR3 sequences, approximately 13% observed once, and the top ten hold roughly 14%. This sequence was found in a man between 45 and 60 years old who received an inactivated influenza vaccine. This specimen was PBMCs from blood, taken roughly 48 days after vaccination. The chain uses TRBV20-1 and TRBJ2-3, with D perhaps matching TRBD2 (6 bases). The CDR3 spells CSGGDGSTDTQYF. The CDR3 coding sequence is TGCAGTGGGGGGGACGGTAGCACAGATACGCAGTATTTT.